This T cell receptor (beta chain) is from a study of CD8 T cells in ankylosing spondylitis. Findings and caveats of the study: There was reportedly significant enrichment of clones that were disease-linked in matched ankylosing spondylitis synovial fluid. Those disease-linked clones were CD8+; they were also relatively rare in peripheral blood. Earlier work had already found some motif variants in reactive arthritis synovial fluid and blood.

The CDR3 length is 17 residues. CDR1 and CDR2 from the germline V gene are DFQATT and SNEGSKA (reference sequence). V lost 1 base and J lost 4; bases outside the gene matches: 12. Researchers built TCR beta libraries using quantitative 5'-RACE with molecular barcodes. From the 5' RACE reads, TCRdb called clonotypes with MiXCR, one entry per CDR3 protein. The profile shows approximately 260,000 distinct CDR3 sequences, 8% to 9.5% of them singletons. There are many counts of this clonotype. The antigen is not known. This chain links TRBV20-1 with TRBJ2-1; TRBD1 matches 8 bases. The clonotype originates from a male donor with ankylosing spondylitis or in good health (not recorded which). The specimen sequenced was blood, either unsorted or a sorted T cell fraction (not recorded which). This CDR3 reads CSARAMVGDRGYNEQFF. The CDR3 DNA follows: TGCAGTGCTAGAGCTATGGTGGGAGACAGGGGATACAATGAGCAGTTCTTC.